This T cell receptor (beta chain) was retrieved from a study of metastatic and nonmetastatic thyroid tumors. Across the whole study: Across peripheral blood and tumor or nodule tissue samples taken from malignant and benign thyroid patients, the repertoires were compared with one another.

This clone is medium-sized within its sample. Germline V gives CDR1 MNHNS, CDR2 SASEGT. The CDR3 consists of 14 residues. V was shortened by 4 bases and J by 7 bases, with 17 bases between the two germline ends. None of the patients had undergone any treatment ahead of thyroid surgery. Via MiXCR, TCRdb re-called the PCR reads. The sample lists tens of thousands of clones; around a fifth were seen once. The chain links TRBV6-1 to TRBJ2-7; D might be TRBD2 (7 bases). The material sequenced was blood. This TCR was recovered from a female donor with papillary thyroid cancer or a benign thyroid nodule (not recorded which). Some clones in this sample may be carry-over from other donors' samples. The CDR3 here is CASSAQKEGGEQYF. CDR3 in DNA: TGTGCCAGCAGTGCTCAAAAAGAGGGGGGGGAGCAGTACTTC.